The present TCR beta chain was sequenced within a study of cytomegalovirus exposure and HLA in healthy donors. CDR3 length: 16 residues. V shed 2 bases and J shed 1 base, with 14 bases lying between them. The germline gives CDR1 SGHTA, CDR2 FQGNSA. This clone was detected a few times. Its antigen remains unknown. Study-wide points: Most TCR beta V segments were productive about 90% or about 30% of the time in an earlier analysis.

PCR used 60 Vbeta primers and 13 Jbeta primers. Assay used: immunoSEQ multiplex PCR; TCRdb lists only in-frame clones, some missing. Among roughly 100,000 clones listed, roughly 9.1% were seen once. The TCR was taken from a man in his forties or fifties in good health and CMV-seropositive. Input material: PBMCs. The chain combines TRBV7-2 with TRBJ1-1; maybe TRBD1 (6 bases). The CDR3 reads CASSLSQGKPNTEAFF. The DNA of the CDR3 is TGTGCCAGCAGCTTATCCCAGGGGAAACCGAACACTGAAGCTTTCTTT. Drawing the rest from reference TRBV7-2 and TRBJ1-1, the complete variable domain is GAGVSQSPSNKVTEKGKDVELRCDPISGHTALYWYRQSLGQGLEFLIYFQGNSAPDKSGLPSDRFSAERTGGSVSTLTIQRTQQEDSAVYLCASSLSQGKPNTEAFFGQGTRLTVV.